This paragraph reports one T cell receptor beta chain. Its specificity is not known. This specimen belongs to a study of CD8 T cells in ankylosing spondylitis. Study findings and constraints: The study looked at matched synovial fluid samples from ankylosing spondylitis patients. Disease-linked clones were reported to be significantly enriched there.

Making the TCR beta libraries involved quantitative 5'-RACE with molecular barcodes. A single record per CDR3 protein comes from TCRdb applying MiXCR to the 5' RACE reads. This table has approximately 350,000 distinct CDR3 sequences, under 15% appearing once. Sequencing was done on a sample of blood, either unsorted or a sorted T cell fraction (not recorded which). The TCR was taken from a male donor with ankylosing spondylitis or in good health (not recorded which).

This CDR3 reads CASTDGTLSNTGELFF. CDR3 nucleotide sequence: TGTGCCAGCACGGACGGGACCCTATCAAACACCGGGGAGCTGTTTTTT. The genes are TRBV6-1 and TRBJ2-2; tentatively, D is TRBD1 or TRBD2 (5 bases each). From germline, CDR1 is MNHNS and CDR2 SASEGT. Trimming took off 7 bases at V and 2 bases at J, with 17 bases between the two ends. The CDR3 totals 16 residues.